This section outlines one T cell receptor (beta chain) sequence together with its context. This sample was included in a study of control samples from healthy donors and cancer patients. Deletions cut 3 bases from V and 0 bases from J, with 11 bases between. CDR1 and CDR2 from the germline V gene are SNHLY and FYNNEI. CDR3 length equals 16 residues. TCRdb's copy holds only in-frame clones and misses some; the assay was immunoSEQ multiplex PCR. The table includes about 140,000 clones, approximately 94% detected once. The receptor was isolated from a man aged 35 to 55 in good health. Sequencing input: blood. The chain has TRBV2 and TRBJ1-4; D is unclear. CDR3 DNA: TGTGCCAGCAGTGATTGGTCAGTTGCAACTAATGAAAAACTGTTTTTT. Translated: CASSDWSVATNEKLFF.